The 10 T cell receptor beta chains listed next were all sequenced from one sample in a study of blood T cell repertoires in COVID-19. The repertoire was sequenced with immunoSEQ multiplex PCR; TCRdb's copy has only in-frame clones and lacks some. The sample includes 35,000 to 45,000 clones, 85% of them seen just once. The sequencing sample was made of peripheral blood. The receptor set was obtained from a woman in her 70s in a cohort sampled during active COVID-19.

The rearrangement links TRBV11-1 to TRBJ2-7, with 11 bases identical to TRBD2. Germline loops: CDR1 SGHAT, CDR2 FQDESV (reference sequence). V lost 3 bases, J lost 4 bases, and 2 bases stayed unmatched. The CDR3 loop spans 14 amino acids. For the CDR3, the DNA is TGTGCCAGCAGCTTTGGGACTAGCGGATACGAGCAGTACTTC. It encodes CASSFGTSGYEQYF.

The gene calls are TRBV5-5 and TRBJ2-1, with 7 bases fitting TRBD2. V was pared by 4 bases and J by 5 bases, with 3 bases of the junction left unmatched. CDR3 length: 13 amino acids. CDR1 and CDR2 (germline): SGHKS, YYEKEE (reference sequence). CDR3 nucleotides: TGTGCCAGCAGCCGGGAGGAGGACAATGAGCAGTTCTTC. It encodes CASSREEDNEQFF. Based on the CDR3 plus reference TRBV5-5 and TRBJ2-1, the full variable domain is DAGVTQSPTHLIKTRGQQVTLRCSPISGHKSVSWYQQVLGQGPQFIFQYYEKEERGRGNFPDRFSARQFPNYSSELNVNALLLGDSALYLCASSREEDNEQFFGPGTRLTVL.

The V and J genes are TRBV3-1 (or the pseudogene TRBV3-2) and TRBJ2-7, with no clear D. CDR1 is LGHDT and CDR2 is YNNKEL in the germline V gene (reference sequence). V dropped 0 bases and J dropped 2 bases, with 8 bases sitting between them. This CDR3 spans 14 amino acids. Here the CDR3 reads CASSQDLVAYEQYF. CDR3 coding DNA: TGTGCCAGCAGCCAAGATCTGGTAGCCTACGAGCAGTACTTC.

This chain uses TRBV6-6 with TRBJ1-5; D is possibly TRBD1 (5 bases). V lost 6 bases, J lost 2 bases, and 14 bases lay in between. CDR1 MNHNY and CDR2 SVGAGI come from the germline V gene (reference sequence). The CDR3 runs to 15 residues. CDR3 loop: CASSHDRSGNQPQHF. In DNA, the CDR3 is TGTGCCAGCAGCCACGACAGAAGTGGCAATCAGCCCCAGCATTTT.

V and J are TRBV10-3 and TRBJ2-7; D perhaps matches TRBD1 (6 bases). The CDR3 contains 13 residues. Germline V gives CDR1 ENHRY, CDR2 SYGVKD. V was clipped by 3 bases and J by 3 bases, with 9 bases between them. This chain's CDR3 is CAISETGSYEQYF. Here the CDR3 DNA reads TGTGCCATCAGTGAAACAGGGAGCTACGAGCAGTACTTC.

The rearrangement uses TRBV6-5 and TRBJ2-3; 8 bases align to TRBD2. The germline CDR1 and CDR2 sequences are MNHEY and SVGAGI. The CDR3 runs to 15 residues. J was trimmed by 6 bases and V by 2 bases; bases with no gene match: 7. The CDR3 DNA reads TGTGCCAGCAGTTACGGCGCGGGAGGTGGGGATACGCAGTATTTT. It encodes CASSYGAGGGDTQYF.

This chain uses TRBV3-1 (or the pseudogene TRBV3-2) with TRBJ2-2; TRBD1 matches 12 bases. Germline V gene sequence: CDR1 LGHDT, CDR2 YNNKEL (reference sequence). The CDR3 has 16 amino acids. The trim removed 4 bases at V and 8 bases at J, leaving 8 bases unmatched. CDR3 in DNA: TGTGCCAGCAGCCCGCCGGGACAGGGGGCTCTGGGGGAGCTGTTTTTT. Amino acid sequence: CASSPPGQGALGELFF.

The J gene is TRBJ1-2, the V gene TRBV19; 8 bases are shared with TRBD1. Germline-derived CDR1 and CDR2 are LNHDA and SQIVND (reference sequence). The CDR3 extends over 12 amino acids. Trimming took 9 bases from V and 6 from J; bases not matched to a gene: 6. The CDR3 DNA reads TGTGCCAGCGCCAGGGGGCTAGATGGCTACACCTTC. Its translation is CASARGLDGYTF.

The rearrangement uses TRBV5-1 and TRBJ2-3; 10 nucleotides match TRBD2. V lost 4 bases and J lost 5; bases outside the gene matches: 10. The CDR3 consists of 16 residues. The V gene's germline CDR1 is SGHRS and CDR2 YFSETQ. The CDR3 nucleotides are TGCGCCAGCAGCCCTGGAGGGACTAGCGCAGGAGATACGCAGTATTTT. It is translated as CASSPGGTSAGDTQYF.

The CDR3 coding sequence is TGTGCCAGCCTCGAACAGGTGAACTATGGCTACACCTTC. Translating gives CASLEQVNYGYTF. V and J are TRBV28 and TRBJ1-2, with D tentatively TRBD1 (5 bases). The CDR3 is made up of 13 amino acids. Trimming left V 8 bases short and J 2 bases short, with 12 bases between. The germline V gene encodes CDR1 MDHEN and CDR2 SYDVKM.